This paragraph reports one T cell receptor beta chain. There are a few counts of this clone. Its binding antigen is unknown. Base qualities are not at hand, and no much larger clone is one base apart. From each donor, a single peripheral blood sample of approximately 120 mL on average was drawn into heparinised tubes. Using a panel that included CD45RO, CCR7, CD25, CD127, CD95 and CD27, naive, central memory, regulatory and stem cell-like memory CD4+ T cells were sorted on a BD FACSAria II. Every sorted population had a purity above 95%. PBMCs were separated immediately by Lymphoprep density gradient centrifugation and were stained directly, without being cultured. So that batch effects would be minimized, each experiment stained and sorted samples in pairs, pairing one healthy donor with one patient. These data come from a study of beta chain features in type 1 diabetes (dated by TCRdb to about 2018). Regarding the study in general: Mean age, gender distribution, total cell number and subset yield did not differ between patients and healthy donors. A total of 85 million to 140 million sorted cells were examined across all samples, and a strong correlation was observed between cell number per subset and RNA yield. The study compared the TCRB repertoires of sorted circulating CD4+ T cell subsets in recently diagnosed type 1 diabetes patients with those in matched healthy donors. Regulatory and stem cell-like memory subsets were obtained from only 8 patients and roughly eight healthy donors, while naive and central memory subsets were obtained from all 30 or so donors.

Overall results and qualifications from the work: Sequencing cDNA rather than genomic DNA could over-represent highly expressing activated cells, although activation and CD3 levels did not differ between groups. A moderate but significant shortening of TCRB CDR3 length was observed in type 1 diabetes patients in all four CD4+ subsets. Naive, central memory and regulatory TCRB repertoires appeared more similar among patients than among healthy donors. Fewer insertions and more nucleotide deletions at VDJ recombination sites were observed in patients with type 1 diabetes, implying thymic rearrangement abnormalities. PCR might favor shorter templates, but patient and control samples were amplified and corrected together, so any skew would affect both groups equally. Because small numbers of individuals were included in the HLA sub-analyses, any influence of HLA type on TCRB rearrangement was left unresolved.

As encoded in the germline V gene (reference sequence), CDR1 is GTSNPN while CDR2 is SVGIG. V loses 3 bases of germline sequence and J loses 4 bases, and the interval between the two ends is 10 bases. From the cysteine through the phenylalanine, the CDR3 covers 13 amino acids. Only the CDR3 DNA is retained, 39 bases long and in frame from the first base. All of the isolated RNA was reverse transcribed with the High Capacity cDNA Reverse Transcription Kit, so expressed TCRB transcripts were sequenced. Deep immunoSEQ sequencing was performed on naive, central memory and regulatory T cell samples, with an average of roughly 3.6 million total reads per sample. After sorted cells were lysed in RLT buffer, RNA was extracted with DNase-treated RNeasy Micro or Mini kits, with the choice depending on cell number. Each cell subset was processed on its own to prevent cross-contamination, while patient and healthy donor samples were processed together. Using the immunoSEQ multiplex PCR, TCRB sequences were amplified from cDNA into 87-bp fragments spanning the CDR3 region. Sequencing of the amplicons was done on the Illumina HiSeq platform. In the original analysis: PCR bias was corrected computationally using synthetic template baselines, and reads within Hamming distance 2 were collapsed, with unmergeable singletons discarded. Reads were aligned to IMGT to assign V, D and J genes, CDR3 length, and insertions or deletions at six rearrangement sites. Within each subset, clonotype counts were normalized to sorted cell number, after which true diversity and Gini coefficients were computed with the tcR R package. The overlap coefficient, calculated on TCRB nucleotide sequences, was used to measure repertoire sharing. TCRdb stores this immuneACCESS table with in-frame sequences only. Part of the clones is absent; in the studies checked, under half of the shortfall reflects unresolved V genes, and no reason is known for the rest. From that table come the V and J calls and clone size; the DNA was used to work out D and trimming. Within this sample are about 150,000 clones, with over 9% of them counted one time only. Together, the top ten hold 0.45% to 0.5% of the sample.

The TCR comes from a man aged 30 to 45 with type 1 diabetes. Sequencing was performed on central memory CD4+ T cells from blood. The rearranged segments are TRBV30 and TRBJ1-5; matching of 6 bases hints at TRBD1 as the D gene. CDR3 sequence: CAWSAQGNQPQHF. The sequenced DNA: TGTGCCTGGAGCGCACAGGGTAATCAGCCCCAGCATTTT.